The TCR beta chain described here comes from a study of blood T cell repertoires in COVID-19. About the study: The samples span acute and convalescent COVID-19 from the United States, Italy and Spain.

Sequencing used immunoSEQ multiplex PCR; TCRdb keeps in-frame clones, though not all of them. Here the sample spans fewer than 200,000 clones, less than 90% being singletons. Germline V lookup: CDR1 MNHNY, CDR2 SVGAGI (reference sequence). The CDR3 has 14 residues. The ends were cut back, 2 bases at V and 5 bases at J, with 12 bases in the middle. Recovered status applied to Cohort 3 donors who had two consecutive negative PCRs. It also applied to those with clearance or with symptom resolution. The receptor was derived from a woman aged 50 to 60 who had recovered from COVID-19. Specimen: PBMCs or T cells enriched from blood (not recorded which). V gene TRBV6-6 combines with J gene TRBJ2-5; D is perhaps TRBD1 (7 bases). As DNA, the CDR3 is TGTGCCAGCAGTTACCAGGGGGGCGAGGAGACCCAGTACTTC. Residues: CASSYQGGEETQYF.